This T cell receptor (beta chain) was identified during a study of PD-L1 blockade in urothelial cancer. The overall study: From 2014, patients received atezolizumab, given as 1,200 mg intravenously every 3 weeks. At 3 weeks (second dose) and 6 weeks after starting treatment, blood was analyzed. Patients' prior chemotherapy regimens numbered 0 to 3.

V was shortened by 7 bases and J by 5 bases, with 24 bases between the two germline ends. Germline V gene sequence: CDR1 MNHNY, CDR2 SVGAGI (reference sequence). The CDR3 runs 16 residues. Templates that were synthetic TCR analogs were spiked into each PCR. TCRdb keeps only in-frame clones here, not all; method: immunoSEQ multiplex PCR. This table has some 79,000 clones, about 80% appearing once. The sequence was obtained from a man between 65 and 85 years old with urothelial cancer. This chain links TRBV6-6 with TRBJ2-7; perhaps TRBD2 as D (7 bases). The source material was PBMCs, sampled around atezolizumab (anti-PD-L1) treatment. The CDR3 nucleotides are TGTGCCAGCACTCCCGCAGGCGGGGGCGAGTATAACGAGCAGTACTTC. This codes for CASTPAGGGEYNEQYF.